These 14 T cell receptor beta chains share one sample of origin, sequenced in a study of cytomegalovirus exposure and HLA in healthy donors listed by TCRdb under 2017. The library relied on the immunoSEQ multiplex PCR assay. For the multiplex PCR, a mixture combining 60 forward primers for TCR Vbeta segments and 13 reverse primers for TCR Jbeta segments was used. The table was pulled from immuneACCESS by TCRdb, which kept in-frame rearrangements only. Such tables lose some clones; where checked, under half of the loss comes from unresolved V genes, and the rest has no known cause. This sample lists 95,000 to 150,000 clones; around 69% were detected once. Of the sample, around 8.8% falls within the top ten clones. Source material: PBMCs. The receptors originated from a woman in her thirties or forties in good health and CMV-seropositive.

The chain carries TRBV5-1 and TRBJ1-2, with 10 bases identical to TRBD1. The germline V gene has CDR1 SGHRS and CDR2 YFSETQ. This CDR3 is built from 12 residues. The V and J ends lost 4 bases and 13 bases, in that order; junction bases with no gene match: 7. The CDR3 is CASSPGTGVLTF. CDR3 coding DNA: TGCGCCAGCAGCCCTGGGACAGGGGTTCTCACCTTC.

CDR3 protein: CASSLGQGPNQPQHF. As DNA, the CDR3 is TGTGCCAGCAGTTTGGGACAGGGCCCCAATCAGCCCCAGCATTTT. This sequence joins TRBV27 and TRBJ1-5; 9 bases are a match to TRBD1. The CDR3 length is 15 residues. Trimming took 3 bases from V and 3 from J; bases not matched to a gene: 3. Germline V CDR1 and CDR2: MNHEY, SMNVEV (reference sequence).

This clone was observed once. The chain recombines TRBV9 with TRBJ2-3, with 9 bases aligning to TRBD2. Germline V lookup: CDR1 SGDLS, CDR2 YYNGEE. V shed 2 bases, J shed 4 bases, and the junction held 8 bases outside the gene matches. The CDR3 has 16 residues. CDR3 in DNA: TGTGCCAGCAGCGTGGACGGCGGGAGGGAGGCAGATACGCAGTATTTT. It encodes CASSVDGGREADTQYF.

V gene TRBV7-2 combines with J gene TRBJ1-5; no clear D gene. From germline, CDR1 is SGHTA and CDR2 FQGNSA. Trimming removed 5 bases at V and 3 bases at J, with 11 bases between. The CDR3 loop spans 14 amino acids. For the CDR3, the DNA is TGTGCCAGCAGCCCCGGAGTACCCAATCAGCCCCAGCATTTT. It yields the protein CASSPGVPNQPQHF.

This chain connects TRBV27 to TRBJ2-5; tentatively, D is TRBD1 (5 bases). This CDR3 region has 14 residues. Germline loops: CDR1 MNHEY, CDR2 SMNVEV (reference sequence). V was trimmed by 5 bases and J by 2 bases, leaving 12 bases between them. CDR3 nucleotide sequence: TGTGCCAGCAGTAGAATGGCAGGGCAAGAGACCCAGTACTTC. Protein sequence: CASSRMAGQETQYF.

This sequence joins TRBV4-1 and TRBJ2-7; 9 bases are shared with TRBD1. CDR1 is MGHRA and CDR2 is YSYEKL in the germline V gene. With V trimmed by 0 bases and J by 1 base, 10 bases remained unmatched. This CDR3 contains 18 residues. CDR3 sequence: CASSQEGLTGTGSYEQYF. In nucleotides, the CDR3 is TGCGCCAGCAGCCAAGAGGGGCTAACCGGGACAGGGTCCTACGAGCAGTACTTC.

This chain connects TRBV9 to TRBJ2-5; TRBD2 agrees at 15 bases. Trimming took 3 bases from V and 4 from J; bases not matched to a gene: 4. The germline gives CDR1 SGDLS, CDR2 YYNGEE. The CDR3 consists of 16 residues. The CDR3 spells CASSAGLAGGRETQYF. Here the CDR3 DNA reads TGTGCCAGCAGCGCGGGACTAGCGGGGGGCAGAGAGACCCAGTACTTC.

This clone was seen a few times. The chain joins TRBV4-1 to TRBJ1-5; TRBD1 matches 7 bases. The CDR3 length is 15 residues. Germline V gene lookup returns CDR1 MGHRA and CDR2 YSYEKL. V shed 2 bases and J 4 bases; nucleotides not matched to a gene: 5. The CDR3 sequence is CASSQSRDSNQPQHF. The CDR3 coding sequence is TGCGCCAGCAGCCAATCCCGGGACAGTAATCAGCCCCAGCATTTT.

This clone has more than one count but fewer than ten. The J gene is TRBJ2-5, the V gene TRBV5-6; D gene uncertain. The last part of the DNA fits TRBJ2-7 better; the J call may be wrong. This CDR3 is 13 amino acids long. Germline V lookup: CDR1 SGHDT, CDR2 YYEEEE. The CDR3 region is CASSFSSSYEQYF. In DNA form, the CDR3 reads TGTGCCAGCAGCTTTAGCAGCAGCTACGAGCAGTACTTC.

The J gene is TRBJ1-1, the V gene TRBV28, with D unclear. V was shortened by 9 bases and J by 6 bases, with 17 bases between the two germline ends. Germline-derived CDR1 and CDR2 are MDHEN and SYDVKM. This CDR3 contains 13 residues. CDR3 residues: CASWTGSDSEAFF. The DNA for the CDR3 is TGTGCCAGTTGGACCGGGAGTGATTCTGAAGCTTTCTTT.

V usage is TRBV5-4 and J usage is TRBJ1-2; 7 bases match TRBD1. Losses at the gene ends were 2 bases for V and 8 bases for J; bases not matched to a gene: 12. CDR1 is SGHNT and CDR2 is YYREEE in the germline V gene (reference sequence). The CDR3 runs to 15 residues. CDR3 loop: CASSLGDREVDGYTF. CDR3 coding DNA: TGTGCCAGCAGCTTAGGAGACAGGGAAGTGGACGGCTACACCTTC.

The genes are TRBV27 and TRBJ1-2; 7 nucleotides agree with TRBD1. This CDR3 is built from 14 residues. V shed 5 bases and J 4 bases; nucleotides not matched to a gene: 7. Looked up from germline, CDR1 is MNHEY and CDR2 is SMNVEV (reference sequence). CDR3 sequence: CASSPNRDSYGYTF. The DNA for the CDR3 is TGTGCCAGCAGTCCTAATAGGGACAGCTATGGCTACACCTTC.

This clone came up once. The chain carries TRBV13 and TRBJ2-7, with TRBD2 matching over 8 bases. The CDR3 totals 14 residues. The V segment lost 5 bases and the J segment 4 bases; nucleotides outside the gene matches: 7. The germline V gene encodes CDR1 PRHDT and CDR2 FYEKMQ (reference sequence). CDR3: CASSPGLAVYEQYF. CDR3 sequence (DNA): TGTGCCAGCAGCCCTGGACTAGCCGTTTACGAGCAGTACTTC.

The chain joins TRBV6-5 to TRBJ1-1, with TRBD1 as a possible D gene (6 bases). V was cut by 2 bases and J by 1 base, with 8 bases left in between. Germline CDR1 MNHEY, CDR2 SVGAGI. The CDR3 runs to 14 residues. CDR3 in DNA: TGTGCCAGCAGTTACGGGGGCCAGAACACTGAAGCTTTCTTT. This sequence encodes CASSYGGQNTEAFF.